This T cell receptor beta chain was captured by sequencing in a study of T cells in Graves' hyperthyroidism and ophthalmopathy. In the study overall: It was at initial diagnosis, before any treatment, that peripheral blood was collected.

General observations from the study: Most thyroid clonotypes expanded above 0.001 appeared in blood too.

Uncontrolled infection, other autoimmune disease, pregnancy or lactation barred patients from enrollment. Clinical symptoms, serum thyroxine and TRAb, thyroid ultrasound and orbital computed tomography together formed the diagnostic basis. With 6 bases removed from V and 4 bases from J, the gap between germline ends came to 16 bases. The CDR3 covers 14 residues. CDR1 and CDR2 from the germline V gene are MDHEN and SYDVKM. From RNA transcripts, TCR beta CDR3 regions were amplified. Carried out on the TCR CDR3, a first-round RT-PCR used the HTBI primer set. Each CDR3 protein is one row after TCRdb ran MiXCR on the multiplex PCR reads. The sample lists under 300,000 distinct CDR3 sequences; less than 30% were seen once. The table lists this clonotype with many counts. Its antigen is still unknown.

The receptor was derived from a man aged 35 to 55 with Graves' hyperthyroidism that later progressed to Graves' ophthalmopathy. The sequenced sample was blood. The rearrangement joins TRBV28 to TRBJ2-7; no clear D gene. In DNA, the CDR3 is TGTGCCAGCAGCCCGAACGTCGCAGGATACGAGCAGTACTTC. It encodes CASSPNVAGYEQYF.